These 21 T cell receptor beta chains were all obtained from the same sample, sequenced in a study of T-cell memory formation after mild COVID-19. One entry per CDR3 protein results from TCRdb running MiXCR on the 5' RACE reads. The sample includes fewer than 50,000 distinct CDR3 sequences, approximately 12% of them seen just once. The sequenced sample was PBMCs or a T cell subset sorted from them (not recorded which). The receptors were gathered from a man between 18 and 35 years old who had mild COVID-19 (a few samples of this study predate the infection). Cell type and time point are not known.

This clonotype turned up a few times. The rearrangement joins TRBV7-2 to TRBJ2-1; D is undetermined. The CDR3 has 14 residues. V was clipped by 5 bases and J by 3 bases, with 11 bases between them. CDR1 and CDR2 from the germline V gene are SGHTA and FQGNSA. The CDR3 spells CASSLGLRYNEQFF. CDR3 nucleotide sequence: TGTGCCAGCAGCCTAGGGCTACGCTACAATGAGCAGTTCTTC.

This clonotype occurred a few times. The gene calls are TRBV10-2 and TRBJ2-5; D is unresolved. The CDR3 extends over 14 amino acids. Trimming stripped 1 base from V and 5 bases from J, with 11 bases between. CDR1 is WSHSY and CDR2 is SAAADI in the germline V gene. The CDR3 nucleotides are TGCGCCAGCAGTGAGTGGTTGACCCGGGAGACCCAGTACTTC. Translating gives CASSEWLTRETQYF.

The chain is built from TRBV7-2 and TRBJ2-1; D is possibly TRBD1 (5 bases). Per the germline V gene, CDR1 is SGHTA and CDR2 is FQGNSA. The CDR3 is 15 residues long. Trimming took 3 bases from V and 3 from J, leaving 12 bases between them. In DNA form, the CDR3 reads TGTGCCAGCAGCTTTTATGACAGAAACTACAATGAGCAGTTCTTC. Amino acid sequence: CASSFYDRNYNEQFF.

V gene TRBV7-2 combines with J gene TRBJ2-7; TRBD2 might be the D (6 bases). The CDR3 contains 14 residues. Germline CDR1 is SGHTA and CDR2 is FQGNSA. The V end lost 5 bases, the J end lost 3 bases, and 14 bases lay between the germline ends. CDR3 protein: CASSQGLVYYEQYF. As DNA, the CDR3 is TGTGCCAGCAGCCAGGGACTCGTATACTACGAGCAGTACTTC. The full variable domain, completed using reference TRBV7-2 and TRBJ2-7, is GAGVSQSPSNKVTEKGKDVELRCDPISGHTALYWYRQSLGQGLEFLIYFQGNSAPDKSGLPSDRFSAERTGGSVSTLTIQRTQQEDSAVYLCASSQGLVYYEQYFGPGTRLTVT.

The chain has TRBV27 and TRBJ2-1; 7 nucleotides match TRBD1. Looked up from germline, CDR1 is MNHEY and CDR2 is SMNVEV (reference sequence). V gave up 4 bases and J gave up 8 bases; unmatched junction bases: 14. CDR3 length equals 16 residues. In DNA form, the CDR3 reads TGTGCCAGCAGTTGGGCTGGGACAGTACTGGTACATGAGCAGTTCTTC. Translation: CASSWAGTVLVHEQFF.

This clonotype was counted a few times. The V call is TRBV5-1, the J call TRBJ1-5; 8 bases are a match to TRBD1. The V gene's germline CDR1 is SGHRS and CDR2 YFSETQ. J lost 4 bases, V lost 4 bases, and 7 bases had no gene match. The CDR3 has 15 residues. In nucleotides, the CDR3 is TGCGCCAGCAGCACCGGGACAGGTTCGAATCAGCCCCAGCATTTT. Amino acids: CASSTGTGSNQPQHF.

This clonotype came up a few times. The CDR3 spells CASSSLLAGERDTQYF. CDR3 coding DNA: TGTGCCAGCAGCTCGTTACTAGCGGGGGAACGAGATACGCAGTATTTT. The rearrangement joins TRBV5-6 to TRBJ2-3, with 11 bases identical to TRBD2. CDR1 and CDR2 from the germline V gene are SGHDT and YYEEEE. The CDR3 totals 16 residues. J gave up 5 bases and V 3 bases, and 8 bases lay outside the gene matches.

The chain is built from TRBV5-1 and TRBJ1-1; D remains ambiguous. Germline V CDR1 and CDR2: SGHRS, YFSETQ. The CDR3 is 11 amino acids. The germline V and J ends were trimmed by 7 bases and 0 bases, with 4 bases remaining between them. CDR3 bases: TGCGCCAGCTCGATGAACACTGAAGCTTTCTTT. This encodes CASSMNTEAFF.

This clonotype has only a few counts. The gene calls are TRBV10-3 and TRBJ2-7; tentative D call: TRBD1 (5 bases). Germline V gene lookup returns CDR1 ENHRY and CDR2 SYGVKD. Trimming cost V 8 bases and J 0 bases, with 11 bases left between them. CDR3 length: 13 residues. CDR3: CAIGDSLSYEQYV. The CDR3 region has the DNA TGTGCCATCGGAGACAGCCTCTCCTACGAGCAGTACGTC.

This clonotype was seen more than once but under ten times. V and J are TRBV7-2 and TRBJ2-7; D possibly corresponds to TRBD2 (5 bases). The V gene's germline CDR1 is SGHTA and CDR2 FQGNSA. The CDR3 runs 14 residues. V gave up 5 bases and J gave up 6 bases, with 17 bases separating them. CDR3 nucleotide sequence: TGTGCCAGCAGCCGGGAAGGGCGTCAAGGCGAGCAGTACTTC. Its protein product is CASSREGRQGEQYF.

This clonotype was seen a few times. The rearrangement links TRBV6-5 to TRBJ2-5, with 9 positions matching TRBD2. V trimming: 6 bases; J trimming: 0 bases; junction bases outside the gene matches: 14. Germline V CDR1 and CDR2: MNHEY, SVGAGI. This CDR3 spans 18 amino acids. The CDR3 here is CASSLGSGGPKYQETQYF. CDR3 DNA sequence: TGTGCCAGCAGCCTAGGAAGCGGGGGGCCCAAGTACCAAGAGACCCAGTACTTC.

The rearrangement links TRBV9 to TRBJ1-1; no clear D gene. CDR1 is SGDLS and CDR2 is YYNGEE in the germline V gene. The CDR3 loop spans 13 amino acids. The V end lost 0 bases, the J end lost 8 bases, and 11 bases lay between the germline ends. The CDR3 region has the DNA TGTGCCAGCAGCGTAGCTCGGGGTTCGGAAGCTTTCTTT. This sequence encodes CASSVARGSEAFF.

J is TRBJ2-1 and V is TRBV7-2, with no clear D. The CDR3 is made up of 13 amino acids. Germline CDR1 reads SGHTA; CDR2 reads FQGNSA. The V gene lost 5 bases and the J gene lost 5 bases, with 10 bases spanning the gap. The CDR3 reads CASSTQPNNEQFF. CDR3 sequence (DNA): TGTGCCAGCAGCACCCAGCCGAACAATGAGCAGTTCTTC.

The V gene is TRBV12-3 or TRBV12-4, the J gene TRBJ2-7; 8 bases fit TRBD1. CDR3 length: 14 amino acids. Losses at the gene ends were 2 bases for V and 4 bases for J; bases not matched to a gene: 4. CDR3 region: CASSLTDRAYEQYF. The CDR3 coding sequence is TGTGCCAGCAGTTTAACGGACAGGGCTTACGAGCAGTACTTC.

V gene TRBV7-2 combines with J gene TRBJ2-3; D uncertain. This CDR3 comprises 14 residues. V lost 5 bases and J lost 4, with 13 bases in between. Germline CDR1 reads SGHTA; CDR2 reads FQGNSA. The CDR3 region is CASSKNRPADTQYF. For the CDR3, the DNA is TGTGCCAGCAGCAAGAACCGGCCGGCAGATACGCAGTATTTT.

This clonotype was found many times. This CDR3 is CASSLEAGAREQYF. The CDR3 bases are TGTGCCAGCAGCTTGGAGGCAGGGGCAAGGGAGCAGTACTTC. The chain has TRBV5-4 and TRBJ2-7, with TRBD1 as a possible D gene (6 bases). This CDR3 comprises 14 residues. Germline V lookup: CDR1 SGHNT, CDR2 YYREEE (reference sequence). V lost 0 bases and J lost 7, with 14 bases in between. Combining the CDR3 with reference TRBV5-4 and TRBJ2-7 gives the whole variable domain ETGVTQSPTHLIKTRGQQVTLRCSSQSGHNTVSWYQQALGQGPQFIFQYYREEENGRGNFPPRFSGLQFPNYSSELNVNALELDDSALYLCASSLEAGAREQYFGPGTRLTVT.

CDR3 region: CASSPRDRGVLNTEAFF. The CDR3 DNA sequence: TGTGCCAGCAGTCCCCGGGACAGGGGGGTTCTGAACACTGAAGCTTTCTTT. The V call is TRBV27, the J call TRBJ1-1; 11 positions match TRBD1. There are 17 residues in the CDR3. Germline loops: CDR1 MNHEY, CDR2 SMNVEV (reference sequence). V shed 5 bases, J shed 0 bases, and the junction held 8 bases outside the gene matches.

The chain is built from TRBV10-1 and TRBJ2-5, with D perhaps being TRBD1 or TRBD2 (5 bases each). V gave up 5 bases and J gave up 8 bases, with 18 bases separating them. The CDR3 has 14 amino acids. The germline V gene has CDR1 WNHNN and CDR2 SYGVQD (reference sequence). CDR3 residues: CASSNIRDRGTQYF. For the CDR3, the DNA is TGCGCCAGCAGTAATATCAGGGACCGGGGAACCCAGTACTTC.

This clonotype occurred a few times. V usage is TRBV7-8 and J usage is TRBJ2-7; 7 bases agree with TRBD2. Trimming at V came to 2 bases and at J to 2 bases, leaving 6 bases not matched to a gene. The CDR3 is made up of 15 amino acids. Germline CDR1 is SGHVS and CDR2 is FQNEAQ. The CDR3 nucleotides are TGTGCCAGCAGCTTACGGGCTAGCGGTACCTACGAGCAGTACTTC. Residues: CASSLRASGTYEQYF.

This clonotype was detected only a few times. CDR3 amino acids: CASSNNIGLGNEQFF. CDR3 nucleotides: TGTGCCAGCAGCAATAACATCGGGTTGGGGAATGAGCAGTTCTTC. V is TRBV7-3 and J is TRBJ2-1; no clear D. CDR3 length: 15 residues. With 5 bases removed from V and 7 bases from J, the gap between germline ends came to 18 bases. Germline V CDR1 and CDR2: SGHTA, FQGTGA.

The V and J genes are TRBV5-5 and TRBJ2-5; D unclear. V was pared by 2 bases and J by 4 bases, with 15 bases between. The germline V gene has CDR1 SGHKS and CDR2 YYEKEE (reference sequence). There are 15 residues in the CDR3. CDR3 region: CASSFIVGVGETQYF. DNA for the CDR3: TGTGCCAGCAGCTTCATAGTTGGTGTAGGAGAGACCCAGTACTTC.